These 28 T cell receptor beta chains were sequenced from one sample in a study of blood T cell repertoires in COVID-19. TCRdb's table, derived via immunoSEQ multiplex PCR, lists solely in-frame clones and lacks some. The table has about 280,000 clones, around 85% seen once. What was sequenced was PBMCs or T cells enriched from blood (not recorded which). These receptors all stem from a woman aged 45-60 years who had recovered from COVID-19.

The V and J genes are TRBV3-1 (or the pseudogene TRBV3-2) and TRBJ1-6; D is perhaps TRBD1 (6 bases). CDR3 length: 15 residues. Trimming took 1 base from V and 10 from J, leaving 14 bases between them. Germline lookup yields CDR1 LGHDT and CDR2 YNNKEL (reference sequence). CDR3 loop: CASSQGDKRRSPLHF. The CDR3 nucleotides read TGTGCCAGCAGCCAAGGGGACAAGAGACGGTCACCCCTCCACTTT.

The chain combines TRBV7-2 with TRBJ2-3, with 11 bases that match TRBD2. The V and J ends lost 4 bases and 6 bases, in that order; junction bases with no gene match: 12. CDR3 length: 17 amino acids. CDR1 SGHTA and CDR2 FQGNSA come from the germline V gene. The CDR3 is CASSSWTSGSTGDTQYF. The CDR3 DNA reads TGTGCCAGCAGCTCGTGGACTAGCGGGTCTACCGGGGATACGCAGTATTTT.

This chain connects TRBV6-1 to TRBJ1-6; D is perhaps TRBD1 (6 bases). The CDR3 has 14 amino acids. Germline V gene sequence: CDR1 MNHNS, CDR2 SASEGT. V was cut by 2 bases and J by 12 bases, with 14 bases left in between. The CDR3 sequence is CASSESVTGLPLHF. CDR3 in DNA: TGTGCCAGCAGTGAATCTGTGACAGGTTTACCCCTCCACTTT.

This clone appeared once. The J gene is TRBJ1-4, the V gene TRBV7-2; 7 nucleotides line up with TRBD1. The trim removed 5 bases at V and 3 bases at J, leaving 6 bases unmatched. Germline CDR1 reads SGHTA; CDR2 reads FQGNSA. This CDR3 is 15 amino acids long. DNA for the CDR3: TGTGCCAGCAGCGCAAACAGGGGACCTAATGAAAAACTGTTTTTT. Translated: CASSANRGPNEKLFF. Complete variable domain (other parts from reference TRBV7-2 and TRBJ1-4): GAGVSQSPSNKVTEKGKDVELRCDPISGHTALYWYRQSLGQGLEFLIYFQGNSAPDKSGLPSDRFSAERTGGSVSTLTIQRTQQEDSAVYLCASSANRGPNEKLFFGSGTQLSVL.

J is TRBJ2-4 and V is TRBV10-2, with TRBD1 identical over 7 bases. CDR1 is WSHSY and CDR2 is SAAADI in the germline V gene. V shed 3 bases and J 3 bases; nucleotides not matched to a gene: 5. This CDR3 is built from 15 residues. CDR3 in amino acids: CASSDRGLDKNIQYF. The CDR3 DNA follows: TGCGCCAGCAGTGACAGGGGGTTGGACAAAAACATTCAGTACTTC.

The V and J genes are TRBV19 and TRBJ2-7; TRBD1 agrees at 10 bases. This CDR3 contains 15 residues. CDR1 LNHDA and CDR2 SQIVND come from the germline V gene (reference sequence). The V segment lost 5 bases and the J segment 2 bases; nucleotides outside the gene matches: 6. The CDR3 DNA reads as TGTGCCAGTAGTCTTCGACAGGGGGCAGCCTACGAGCAGTACTTC. Protein sequence: CASSLRQGAAYEQYF.

The V call is TRBV5-8, the J call TRBJ1-1; 7 positions match TRBD1. CDR3 length: 12 amino acids. Trimming cost V 2 bases and J 9 bases; bases outside gene matches: 4. Germline V gives CDR1 SGHTS, CDR2 YDEGEE. DNA for the CDR3: TGTGCCAGCAGCTTACAACAGGGGAAAGCTTTCTTT. It codes for CASSLQQGKAFF.

This clone has just a few counts. This chain uses TRBV27 with TRBJ1-5, with 9 bases matching TRBD1. The V gene end was trimmed by 5 bases and the J gene end by 3 bases; junction bases not matched to a gene: 5. This CDR3 has 15 amino acids. Germline CDR1 reads MNHEY; CDR2 reads SMNVEV (reference sequence). In nucleotides, the CDR3 is TGTGCCAGCAGTGGCCGGGACAGGGTCAATCAGCCCCAGCATTTT. Amino acid sequence: CASSGRDRVNQPQHF.

The V call is TRBV6-1, the J call TRBJ2-2, with 13 positions matching TRBD2. The CDR3 sequence is 16 residues long. Germline assignment: CDR1 MNHNS and CDR2 SASEGT. V lost 4 bases and J lost 5; bases outside the gene matches: 4. The CDR3 region has the DNA TGTGCCAGCAGTGGACTAGCGGGGGGCCGGACCGGGGAGCTGTTTTTT. Its protein is CASSGLAGGRTGELFF.

The rearrangement joins TRBV27 to TRBJ2-7; D may be TRBD2 (5 bases). CDR3 length equals 15 residues. Between the trimmed V and J ends, which lost 4 bases and 2 bases, there was a span of 15 bases. Germline assignment: CDR1 MNHEY and CDR2 SMNVEV (reference sequence). The CDR3 DNA sequence: TGTGCCAGCAGTTCCCCTAGCCGGAGTCCCTACGAGCAGTACTTC. Residues: CASSSPSRSPYEQYF.

The chain carries TRBV6-2 or TRBV6-3 and TRBJ1-2; 8 bases fit TRBD1. V shed 5 bases and J 7 bases; nucleotides not matched to a gene: 12. Germline CDR1 MNHEY, CDR2 SVGEGT. This CDR3 contains 15 residues. The DNA of the CDR3 is TGTGCCAGCAGTGCTACTCAGGGGGCGAGAGGTGGCTACACCTTC. As protein: CASSATQGARGGYTF.

This clone was observed a handful of times. V gene TRBV7-2 combines with J gene TRBJ1-6; D possibly corresponds to TRBD1 (6 bases). There are 15 residues in the CDR3. Between the trimmed V and J ends, which lost 5 bases and 8 bases, there was a span of 16 bases. Germline CDR1 SGHTA, CDR2 FQGNSA. Written as DNA, the CDR3 is TGTGCCAGCAGCGCCTGGGGGGGCTCGGATTCACCCCTCCACTTT. This encodes CASSAWGGSDSPLHF.

This chain joins TRBV10-3 and TRBJ1-1, with a possible D match to TRBD1 (6 bases). CDR3 length: 14 residues. Germline CDR1 is ENHRY and CDR2 is SYGVKD. The V gene lost 4 bases and the J gene lost 5 bases, with 14 bases spanning the gap. In DNA form, the CDR3 reads TGTGCCATCAGTGTTCAGGGGTTTAGGACTGAAGCTTTCTTT. Translated, it gives CAISVQGFRTEAFF.

The sample holds one count of this clone. The chain links TRBV18 to TRBJ2-1; 7 bases map to TRBD2. Per germline, CDR1 KGHSH and CDR2 LQKENI. This CDR3 is built from 12 residues. Trimming removed 5 bases from V and 6 bases from J; junction bases left unmatched: 1. CDR3 sequence (DNA): TGTGCCAGCTCAATAGCGGGCAATGAGCAGTTCTTC. It specifies CASSIAGNEQFF.

This clone came up once. J is TRBJ2-3 and V is TRBV3-1 (or the pseudogene TRBV3-2); 7 bases fit TRBD1. Trimming at V came to 4 bases and at J to 8 bases, leaving 3 bases not matched to a gene. This CDR3 contains 12 residues. The germline gives CDR1 LGHDT, CDR2 YNNKEL (reference sequence). The CDR3 protein is CASSPRQGTQYF. The DNA of the CDR3 is TGTGCCAGCAGCCCAAGACAGGGTACGCAGTATTTT.

The V gene is TRBV5-1, the J gene TRBJ2-7; TRBD1 might be the D (6 bases). CDR3 size: 12 residues. CDR1 and CDR2 from the germline V gene are SGHRS and YFSETQ. V dropped 4 bases and J dropped 6 bases, with 11 bases sitting between them. The DNA of the CDR3 is TGCGCCAGCAGCGCTACAGGGTCCGAGCAGTACTTC. Translation gives CASSATGSEQYF. The full variable domain, completed using reference TRBV5-1 and TRBJ2-7, is KAGVTQTPRYLIKTRGQQVTLSCSPISGHRSVSWYQQTPGQGLQFLFEYFSETQRNKGNFPGRFSGRQFSNSRSEMNVSTLELGDSALYLCASSATGSEQYFGPGTRLTVT.

The V call is TRBV7-6, the J call TRBJ2-3; 12 bases agree with TRBD2. The trim removed 3 bases at V and 1 base at J, leaving 2 bases unmatched. The CDR3 is 16 residues long. The germline CDR1 and CDR2 sequences are SGHVS and FNYEAQ. CDR3 nucleotide sequence: TGTGCCAGCAGCTTTCGACTAGCGGGGGGCACAGATACGCAGTATTTT. It specifies CASSFRLAGGTDTQYF. The variable domain in full, completed from reference TRBV7-6 and TRBJ2-3, reads GAGVSQSPRYKVTKRGQDVALRCDPISGHVSLYWYRQALGQGPEFLTYFNYEAQQDKSGLPNDRFSAERPEGSISTLTIQRTEQRDSAMYRCASSFRLAGGTDTQYFGPGTRLTVL.

The gene calls are TRBV7-9 and TRBJ1-4; a weak D match, TRBD1 (5 bases). Germline CDR1 reads SEHNR; CDR2 reads FQNEAQ (reference sequence). The CDR3 spans 14 residues. Trimming shortened V by 3 bases and J by 10 bases, and 15 bases separated the two germline ends. CDR3: CASSLVQGRSKLFF. The CDR3 bases are TGTGCCAGCAGCTTGGTCCAGGGAAGGTCAAAACTGTTTTTT. Supplemented by reference TRBV7-9 and TRBJ1-4, the full variable domain reads DTGVSQNPRHKITKRGQNVTFRCDPISEHNRLYWYRQTLGQGPEFLTYFQNEAQLEKSRLLSDRFSAERPKGSFSTLEIQRTEQGDSAMYLCASSLVQGRSKLFFGSGTQLSVL.

The chain is built from TRBV5-4 and TRBJ2-3; 14 bases are a match to TRBD2. The CDR3 has 20 residues. Germline V gives CDR1 SGHNT, CDR2 YYREEE (reference sequence). V trimming: 1 base; J trimming: 2 bases; junction bases outside the gene matches: 12. CDR3 bases: TGTGCCAGCAGCTTGACCGCTGGGACTAGCGGGAGTTGGGACACAGATACGCAGTATTTT. Translated, it gives CASSLTAGTSGSWDTDTQYF.

The chain links TRBV28 to TRBJ1-2; D is unresolved. The CDR3 runs to 13 residues. Per germline, CDR1 MDHEN and CDR2 SYDVKM. V gave up 5 bases and J gave up 0 bases, with 7 bases separating them. This CDR3 reads CASSTQANYGYTF. CDR3 sequence (DNA): TGTGCCAGCAGTACTCAAGCTAACTATGGCTACACCTTC.

The genes are TRBV2 and TRBJ2-7; 8 bases agree with TRBD1. The CDR3 contains 13 residues. Germline V CDR1 and CDR2: SNHLY, FYNNEI. J gave up 5 bases and V 8 bases, and 8 bases lay outside the gene matches. CDR3 protein: CASDRTGRHEQYF. CDR3 nucleotide sequence: TGTGCCAGCGACCGGACAGGGCGCCACGAGCAGTACTTC.

J is TRBJ2-1 and V is TRBV10-1; 10 positions match TRBD2. The CDR3 is 16 amino acids. Germline V gene lookup returns CDR1 WNHNN and CDR2 SYGVQD (reference sequence). The V and J ends lost 7 bases and 4 bases, in that order; junction bases with no gene match: 10. The CDR3 is CASKYLGTSEYNEQFF. The CDR3 DNA sequence: TGCGCCAGCAAGTACCTGGGGACTAGCGAGTACAATGAGCAGTTCTTC.

This rearrangement joins TRBV18 to TRBJ1-2, with D uncertain. CDR1 and CDR2 from the germline V gene are KGHSH and LQKENI. The CDR3 is made up of 12 amino acids. V was cut by 4 bases and J by 13 bases, with 16 bases left in between. For the CDR3, the DNA is TGTGCCAGCTCACACTACACGGGTTCACCCACCTTC. It encodes CASSHYTGSPTF.

The CDR3 DNA is TGTGCCAGCAGCTTAAGTAGCGCTGCGAACACCGGGGAGCTGTTTTTT. Translated: CASSLSSAANTGELFF. The V gene is TRBV7-6, the J gene TRBJ2-2, with D tentatively TRBD2 (5 bases). CDR1 is SGHVS and CDR2 is FNYEAQ in the germline V gene. The ends were cut back, 2 bases at V and 0 bases at J, with 10 bases in the middle. This CDR3 has 16 residues.

The V and J genes are TRBV5-6 and TRBJ1-6, with D unclear. Looked up from germline, CDR1 is SGHDT and CDR2 is YYEEEE. The CDR3 has 19 residues. V lost 0 bases to trimming and J lost 0 bases, with 16 bases between them. The CDR3, as DNA: TGTGCCAGCAGCTTGGGGTTTAGGCGGCAAAGCTCCTATAATTCACCCCTCCACTTT. Its protein is CASSLGFRRQSSYNSPLHF.

This chain uses TRBV15 with TRBJ1-5; TRBD1 aligns across 7 bases. The CDR3 is 16 residues long. The germline CDR1 and CDR2 sequences are LNHNV and YYDKDF (reference sequence). V shed 4 bases, J shed 4 bases, and the junction held 10 bases outside the gene matches. CDR3 sequence: CATSNRQGSWNQPQHF. Written as DNA, the CDR3 is TGTGCCACCAGCAACAGACAGGGCTCATGGAATCAGCCCCAGCATTTT.

This clone was detected only once. Here the CDR3 reads CASSSFLQGARGGYTF. Here the CDR3 DNA reads TGTGCCAGCAGTTCGTTCCTACAGGGGGCGCGTGGAGGCTACACCTTC. The chain is built from TRBV27 and TRBJ1-2, with 9 bases lining up with TRBD1. V was pared by 4 bases and J by 8 bases, with 14 bases of the junction left unmatched. From germline, CDR1 is MNHEY and CDR2 SMNVEV (reference sequence). The CDR3 sequence is 16 residues long.

This clone was seen more than once but under ten times. This chain connects TRBV9 to TRBJ2-3, with a weak D call TRBD1 (5 bases). Germline V gene sequence: CDR1 SGDLS, CDR2 YYNGEE. The ends were cut back, 2 bases at V and 5 bases at J, with 9 bases in the middle. The CDR3 sequence is 13 residues long. CDR3 DNA sequence: TGTGCCAGCAGCGTTCAGGGTATAGATACGCAGTATTTT. Its translation: CASSVQGIDTQYF. The entire variable domain, with the rest obtained from reference TRBV9 and TRBJ2-3, is as follows: DSGVTQTPKHLITATGQRVTLRCSPRSGDLSVYWYQQSLDQGLQFLIQYYNGEERAKGNILERFSAQQFPDLHSELNLSSLELGDSALYFCASSVQGIDTQYFGPGTRLTVL.